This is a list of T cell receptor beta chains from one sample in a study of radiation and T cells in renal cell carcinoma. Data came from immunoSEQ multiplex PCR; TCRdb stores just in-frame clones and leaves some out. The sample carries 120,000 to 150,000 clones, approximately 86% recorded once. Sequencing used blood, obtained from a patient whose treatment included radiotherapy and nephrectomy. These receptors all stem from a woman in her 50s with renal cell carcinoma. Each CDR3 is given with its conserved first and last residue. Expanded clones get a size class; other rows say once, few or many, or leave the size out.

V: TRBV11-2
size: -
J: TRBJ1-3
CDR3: CASSRTVKGNTIYF

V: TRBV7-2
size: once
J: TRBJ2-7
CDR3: CASSYGSYEQYF

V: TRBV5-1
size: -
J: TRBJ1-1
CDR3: CASSLELNTEAFF

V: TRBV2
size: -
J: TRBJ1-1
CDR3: CASYRVNTEAFF

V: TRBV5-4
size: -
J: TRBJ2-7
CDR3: CASSLTLNEQYF

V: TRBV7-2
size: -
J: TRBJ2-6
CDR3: CASSGQSSFEANVLTF

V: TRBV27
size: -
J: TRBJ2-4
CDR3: CASSPLPAVGNIQYF

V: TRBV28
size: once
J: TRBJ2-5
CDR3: CASKGKGILFQETQYF

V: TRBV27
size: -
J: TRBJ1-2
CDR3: CASSLSAGGRGYTF

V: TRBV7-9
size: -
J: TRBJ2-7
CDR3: CASSLAALGAYEQYF

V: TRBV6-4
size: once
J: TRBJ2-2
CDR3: CASSPSGTLTGELFF

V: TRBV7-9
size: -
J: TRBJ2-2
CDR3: CASSLPVTGDTGELFF

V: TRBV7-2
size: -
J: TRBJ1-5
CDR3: CASSHSNQPQHF

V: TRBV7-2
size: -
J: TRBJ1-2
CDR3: CASSPWGRDGYTF

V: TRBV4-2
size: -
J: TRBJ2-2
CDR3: CASSQDPTNTGELFF

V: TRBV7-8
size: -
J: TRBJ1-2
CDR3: CASSLQGLDYGYTF

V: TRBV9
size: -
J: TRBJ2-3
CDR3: CASSLVGLATTDTQYF

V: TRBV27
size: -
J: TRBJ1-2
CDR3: CASRSRATDGYTF

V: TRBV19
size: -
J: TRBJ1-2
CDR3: CASSIWTGGYVDYGYTF

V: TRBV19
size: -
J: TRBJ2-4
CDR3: CASSNGQGAKNIQYF